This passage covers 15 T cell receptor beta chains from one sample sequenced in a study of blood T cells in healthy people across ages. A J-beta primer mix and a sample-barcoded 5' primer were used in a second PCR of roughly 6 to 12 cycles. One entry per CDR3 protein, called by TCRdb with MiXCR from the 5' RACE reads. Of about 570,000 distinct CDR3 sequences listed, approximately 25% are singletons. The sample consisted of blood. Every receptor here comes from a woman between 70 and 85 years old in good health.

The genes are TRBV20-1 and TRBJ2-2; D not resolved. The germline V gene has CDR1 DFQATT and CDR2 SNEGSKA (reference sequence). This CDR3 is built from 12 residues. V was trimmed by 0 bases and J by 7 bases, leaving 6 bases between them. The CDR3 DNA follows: TGCAGTGCTAGAGAAACCCACGGGGAGCTGTTTTTT. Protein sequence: CSARETHGELFF.

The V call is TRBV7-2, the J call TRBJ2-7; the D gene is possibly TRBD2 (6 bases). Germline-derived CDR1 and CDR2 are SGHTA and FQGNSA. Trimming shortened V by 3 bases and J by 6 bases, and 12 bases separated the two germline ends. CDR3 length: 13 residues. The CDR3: CASSFGSLPEQYF. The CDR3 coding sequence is TGTGCCAGCAGCTTCGGGAGCCTCCCCGAGCAGTACTTC.

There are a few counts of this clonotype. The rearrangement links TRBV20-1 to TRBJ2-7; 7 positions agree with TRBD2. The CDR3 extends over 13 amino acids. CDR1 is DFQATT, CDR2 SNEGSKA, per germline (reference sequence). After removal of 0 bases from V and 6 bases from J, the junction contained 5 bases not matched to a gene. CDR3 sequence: CSARDGLAGEQYF. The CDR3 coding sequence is TGCAGTGCTAGAGATGGATTAGCGGGCGAGCAGTACTTC.

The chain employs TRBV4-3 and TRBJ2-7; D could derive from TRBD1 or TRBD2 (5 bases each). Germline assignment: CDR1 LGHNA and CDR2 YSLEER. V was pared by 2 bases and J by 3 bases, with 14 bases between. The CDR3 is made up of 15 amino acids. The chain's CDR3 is CASSQQDGDRYEQYF. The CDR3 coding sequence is TGCGCCAGCAGCCAACAGGACGGGGACCGCTACGAGCAGTACTTC.

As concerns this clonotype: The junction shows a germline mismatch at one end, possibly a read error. This CDR3 is CASSLGQVPEEQLF. CDR3 DNA sequence: TGTGCCAGCAGCCTCGGACAGGTTCCGGAGGAGCAGCTCTTC. The genes are TRBV7-9 and TRBJ2-1; 7 nucleotides match TRBD1. The germline gives CDR1 SEHNR, CDR2 FQNEAQ (reference sequence). The CDR3 consists of 14 residues.

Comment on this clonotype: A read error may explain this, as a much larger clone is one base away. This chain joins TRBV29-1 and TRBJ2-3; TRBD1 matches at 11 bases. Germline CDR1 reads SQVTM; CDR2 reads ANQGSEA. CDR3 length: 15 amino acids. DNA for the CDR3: TGCAGCGTTGGGATGCGGGACAGGGGGACAGGTACGCAGTATTTT. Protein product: CSVGMRDRGTGTQYF.

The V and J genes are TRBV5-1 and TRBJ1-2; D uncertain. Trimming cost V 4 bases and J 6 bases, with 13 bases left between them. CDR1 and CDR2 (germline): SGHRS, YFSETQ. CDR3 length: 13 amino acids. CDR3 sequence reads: CASSPPITDGYTF. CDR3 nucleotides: TGCGCCAGCAGCCCTCCTATCACCGATGGCTACACCTTC. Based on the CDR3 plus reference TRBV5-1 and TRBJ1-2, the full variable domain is KAGVTQTPRYLIKTRGQQVTLSCSPISGHRSVSWYQQTPGQGLQFLFEYFSETQRNKGNFPGRFSGRQFSNSRSEMNVSTLELGDSALYLCASSPPITDGYTFGSGTRLTVV.

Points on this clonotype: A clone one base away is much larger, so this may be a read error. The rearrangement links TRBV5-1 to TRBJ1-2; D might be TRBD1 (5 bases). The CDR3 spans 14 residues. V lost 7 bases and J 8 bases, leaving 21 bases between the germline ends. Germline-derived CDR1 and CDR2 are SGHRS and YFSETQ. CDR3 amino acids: CASGVQGKGGGYTF. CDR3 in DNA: TGCGCCAGCGGCGTCCAGGGAAAGGGCGGAGGCTACACCTTC.

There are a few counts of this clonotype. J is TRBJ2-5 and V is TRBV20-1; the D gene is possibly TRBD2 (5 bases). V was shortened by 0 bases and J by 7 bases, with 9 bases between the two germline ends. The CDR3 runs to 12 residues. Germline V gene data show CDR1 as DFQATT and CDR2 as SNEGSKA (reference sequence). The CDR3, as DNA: TGCAGTGCTAGAGAGGCCGGAGGGACCCAGTACTTC. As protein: CSAREAGGTQYF.

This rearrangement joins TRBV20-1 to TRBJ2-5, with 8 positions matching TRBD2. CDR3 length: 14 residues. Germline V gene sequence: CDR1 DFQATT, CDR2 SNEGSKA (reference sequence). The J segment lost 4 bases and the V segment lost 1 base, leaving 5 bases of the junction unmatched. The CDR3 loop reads CSARGDRGGETQYF. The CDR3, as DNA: TGCAGTGCTAGAGGGGACCGGGGGGGAGAGACCCAGTACTTC.

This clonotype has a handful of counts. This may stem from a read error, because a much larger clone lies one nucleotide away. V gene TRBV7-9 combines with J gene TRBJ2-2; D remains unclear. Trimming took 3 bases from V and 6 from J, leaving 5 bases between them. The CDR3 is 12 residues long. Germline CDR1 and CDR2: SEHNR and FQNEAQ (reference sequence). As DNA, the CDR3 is TGTGCCAGCAGCTTTGGGGCCGGGGAGCTGTTTTTT. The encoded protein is CASSFGAGELFF.

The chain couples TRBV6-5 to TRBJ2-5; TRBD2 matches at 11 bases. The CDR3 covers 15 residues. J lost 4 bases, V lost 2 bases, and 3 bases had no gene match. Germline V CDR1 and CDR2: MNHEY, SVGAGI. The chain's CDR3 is CASSYRGTSGETQYF. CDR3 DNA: TGTGCCAGCAGTTACCGAGGGACTAGCGGAGAGACCCAGTACTTC.

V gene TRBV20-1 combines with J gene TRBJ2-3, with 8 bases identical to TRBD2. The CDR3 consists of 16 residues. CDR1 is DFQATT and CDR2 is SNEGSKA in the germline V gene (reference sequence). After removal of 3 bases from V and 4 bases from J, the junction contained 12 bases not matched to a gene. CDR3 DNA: TGCAGTGCTAGTGGAGGACGGGGGGGAGTCGCAGATACGCAGTATTTT. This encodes CSASGGRGGVADTQYF.

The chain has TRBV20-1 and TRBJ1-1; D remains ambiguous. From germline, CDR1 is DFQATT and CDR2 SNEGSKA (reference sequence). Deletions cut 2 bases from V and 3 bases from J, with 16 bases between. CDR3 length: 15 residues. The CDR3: CSARPRLPKHTEAFF. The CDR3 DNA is TGCAGTGCTAGACCCAGGCTCCCCAAACACACTGAAGCTTTCTTT.

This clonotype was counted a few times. The CDR3 DNA reads TGTGCCATCAGTGAGTCGACAGGGGAGGAGCCCCAGCATTTT. Translation gives CAISESTGEEPQHF. The chain uses TRBV10-3 and TRBJ1-5; TRBD1 matches at 8 bases. Losses at the gene ends were 0 bases for V and 8 bases for J; bases not matched to a gene: 3. CDR1 is ENHRY and CDR2 is SYGVKD in the germline V gene. CDR3 length: 14 residues.